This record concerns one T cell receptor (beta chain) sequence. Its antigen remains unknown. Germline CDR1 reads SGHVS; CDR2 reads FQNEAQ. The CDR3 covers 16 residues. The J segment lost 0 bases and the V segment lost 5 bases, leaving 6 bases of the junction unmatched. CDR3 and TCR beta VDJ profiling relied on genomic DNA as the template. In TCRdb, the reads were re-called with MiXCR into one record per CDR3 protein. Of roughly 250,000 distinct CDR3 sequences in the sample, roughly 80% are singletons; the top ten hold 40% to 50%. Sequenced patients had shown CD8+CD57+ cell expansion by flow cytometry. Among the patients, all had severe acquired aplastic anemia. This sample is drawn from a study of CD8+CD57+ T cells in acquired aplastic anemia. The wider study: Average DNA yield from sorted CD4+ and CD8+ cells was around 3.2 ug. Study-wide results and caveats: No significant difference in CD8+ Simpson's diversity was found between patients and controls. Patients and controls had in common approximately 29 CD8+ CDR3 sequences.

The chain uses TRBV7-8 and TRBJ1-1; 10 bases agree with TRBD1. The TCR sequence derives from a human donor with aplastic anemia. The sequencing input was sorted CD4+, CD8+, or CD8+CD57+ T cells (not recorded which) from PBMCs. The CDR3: CASSGTGERLNTEAFF. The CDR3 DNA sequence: TGTGCCAGCAGCGGGACAGGGGAGAGATTGAACACTGAAGCTTTCTTT.